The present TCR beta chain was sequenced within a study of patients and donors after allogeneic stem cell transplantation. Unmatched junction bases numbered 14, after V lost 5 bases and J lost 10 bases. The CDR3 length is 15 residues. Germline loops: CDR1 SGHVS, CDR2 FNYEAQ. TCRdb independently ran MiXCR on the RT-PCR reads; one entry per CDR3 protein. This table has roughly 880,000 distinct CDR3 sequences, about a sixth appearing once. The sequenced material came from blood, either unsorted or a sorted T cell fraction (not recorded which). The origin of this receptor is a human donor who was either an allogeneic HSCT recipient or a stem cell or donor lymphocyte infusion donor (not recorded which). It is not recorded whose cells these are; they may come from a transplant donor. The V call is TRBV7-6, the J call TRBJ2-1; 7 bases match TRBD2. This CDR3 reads CASSPRDYLSEEQFF. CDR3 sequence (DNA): TGTGCCAGCAGCCCCCGGGACTACCTATCGGAGGAGCAGTTCTTC.